This entry lists 13 T cell receptor beta chains sequenced from one sample in a study of T cell responses to AZD1222 COVID-19 vaccine. Only in-frame clones appear in the TCRdb table, and some are missing; sequencing was by immunoSEQ multiplex PCR. The table has 100,000 to 150,000 clones, 90% seen once. The sample here was peripheral blood, taken on day 0 of AZD1222 vaccination. The source of these receptors is an adult in good health.

The chain couples TRBV24-1 to TRBJ1-4; tentative D call: TRBD1 (5 bases). This CDR3 comprises 15 residues. V lost 1 base and J lost 5, with 10 bases in between. In germline, CDR1 is KGHDR, CDR2 SFDVKD. This chain's CDR3 is CATSDLGDGNEKLFF. The CDR3, as DNA: TGTGCCACCAGTGATTTAGGGGACGGGAATGAAAAACTGTTTTTT.

This clone was counted a single time. The chain couples TRBV5-1 to TRBJ2-7, with D possibly matching TRBD1 (6 bases). With 3 bases removed from V and 3 bases from J, the gap between germline ends came to 13 bases. This CDR3 contains 14 residues. CDR1 and CDR2 (germline): SGHRS, YFSETQ. The CDR3 DNA reads TGCGCCAGCAGCTGGGGGCAGACTTTCTACGAGCAGTACTTC. It codes for CASSWGQTFYEQYF.

This sequence joins TRBV13 and TRBJ2-1, with TRBD2 as a possible D gene (5 bases). Trimming took 7 bases from V and 5 from J, leaving 12 bases between them. The germline gives CDR1 PRHDT, CDR2 FYEKMQ (reference sequence). There are 13 residues in the CDR3. This CDR3 reads CASTLALNNEQFF. The CDR3, as DNA: TGTGCCAGCACCCTAGCCCTCAACAATGAGCAGTTCTTC.

This clone was counted a single time. The V and J genes are TRBV7-9 and TRBJ1-5; a weak D match, TRBD1 (6 bases). V was cut by 6 bases and J by 3 bases, with 9 bases left in between. This CDR3 contains 13 residues. Germline lookup yields CDR1 SEHNR and CDR2 FQNEAQ (reference sequence). This CDR3 reads CASRGDNNQPQHF. CDR3 nucleotides: TGTGCCAGCAGAGGGGACAACAATCAGCCCCAGCATTTT. Full variable domain (rest looked up from reference TRBV7-9 and TRBJ1-5): DTGVSQNPRHKITKRGQNVTFRCDPISEHNRLYWYRQTLGQGPEFLTYFQNEAQLEKSRLLSDRFSAERPKGSFSTLEIQRTEQGDSAMYLCASRGDNNQPQHFGDGTRLSIL.

V and J are TRBV4-2 and TRBJ1-4; a possible D gene is TRBD1 (5 bases). Trimming took 1 base from V and 8 from J, leaving 8 bases between them. There are 13 residues in the CDR3. From germline, CDR1 is LGHNA and CDR2 YNFKEQ. Written as DNA, the CDR3 is TGTGCCAGCAGCCAAGCGGGGCGCGAAAAACTGTTTTTT. Amino acid sequence: CASSQAGREKLFF.

The rearrangement joins TRBV18 to TRBJ1-1; the D gene is possibly TRBD1 (6 bases). The CDR3 sequence is 13 residues long. Per germline, CDR1 KGHSH and CDR2 LQKENI. V dropped 1 base and J dropped 5 bases, with 8 bases sitting between them. The CDR3 protein is CASSPQGGTEAFF. The CDR3 DNA follows: TGTGCCAGCTCACCACAGGGGGGAACTGAAGCTTTCTTT.

The sample holds one count of this clone. The V and J genes are TRBV28 and TRBJ1-5; possible D gene TRBD1, 5 bases. There are 14 residues in the CDR3. CDR1 and CDR2 (germline): MDHEN, SYDVKM. Trimming removed 8 bases at V and 2 bases at J, with 13 bases between. The chain's CDR3 is CASGAGGGNQPQHF. CDR3 DNA: TGTGCCAGCGGGGCGGGGGGAGGCAATCAGCCCCAGCATTTT.

The chain carries TRBV6-5 and TRBJ1-5; possible D gene TRBD1, 5 bases. From germline, CDR1 is MNHEY and CDR2 SVGAGI. The CDR3 runs 12 residues. V lost 8 bases and J lost 1, with 6 bases in between. The DNA of the CDR3 is TGTGCCAGCTGGGGGAGCAATCAGCCCCAGCATTTT. Translated: CASWGSNQPQHF.

The rearrangement links TRBV4-3 to TRBJ2-3; tentatively, D is TRBD1 or TRBD2 (7 bases each). CDR1 is LGHNA, CDR2 YSLEER, per germline. The CDR3 extends over 15 amino acids. Deletions cut 4 bases from V and 3 bases from J, with 14 bases between. The chain's CDR3 is CASSPVRGGTDTQYF. DNA of the CDR3: TGCGCCAGCAGCCCGGTCAGGGGGGGTACAGATACGCAGTATTTT.

The chain is built from TRBV7-9 and TRBJ2-2; the match to TRBD1 covers 8 bases. The CDR3 sequence is 17 residues long. The germline V gene has CDR1 SEHNR and CDR2 FQNEAQ (reference sequence). Trimming at V came to 1 base and at J to 2 bases, leaving 6 bases not matched to a gene. The CDR3 reads CASSLEDRASNTGELFF. CDR3 nucleotides: TGTGCCAGCAGCTTAGAGGACAGGGCGTCAAACACCGGGGAGCTGTTTTTT.

This chain joins TRBV5-5 and TRBJ1-5; TRBD1 aligns across 8 bases. Germline CDR1 SGHKS, CDR2 YYEKEE (reference sequence). The CDR3 is 14 amino acids. The trim removed 4 bases at V and 6 bases at J, leaving 6 bases unmatched. This CDR3 reads CASSQQGGPQPQHF. DNA for the CDR3: TGTGCCAGCAGCCAACAGGGGGGACCTCAGCCCCAGCATTTT.

V usage is TRBV4-3 and J usage is TRBJ1-1; tentatively, D is TRBD1 (6 bases). Germline V gene data show CDR1 as LGHNA and CDR2 as YSLEER. The CDR3 has 15 amino acids. The V end was cut by 2 bases, the J end by 5 bases, with 15 bases between. The CDR3 reads CASSQIPRGGTEAFF. As DNA, the CDR3 is TGCGCCAGCAGCCAAATACCACGAGGGGGTACTGAAGCTTTCTTT.

The sample holds one count of this clone. This rearrangement joins TRBV28 to TRBJ1-4, with a possible D match to TRBD1 (6 bases). Per germline, CDR1 MDHEN and CDR2 SYDVKM. There are 13 residues in the CDR3. Deletions cut 4 bases from V and 6 bases from J, with 9 bases between. The chain's CDR3 is CASSSGTHEKLFF. The CDR3 bases are TGTGCCAGCAGTTCCGGGACACATGAAAAACTGTTTTTT.